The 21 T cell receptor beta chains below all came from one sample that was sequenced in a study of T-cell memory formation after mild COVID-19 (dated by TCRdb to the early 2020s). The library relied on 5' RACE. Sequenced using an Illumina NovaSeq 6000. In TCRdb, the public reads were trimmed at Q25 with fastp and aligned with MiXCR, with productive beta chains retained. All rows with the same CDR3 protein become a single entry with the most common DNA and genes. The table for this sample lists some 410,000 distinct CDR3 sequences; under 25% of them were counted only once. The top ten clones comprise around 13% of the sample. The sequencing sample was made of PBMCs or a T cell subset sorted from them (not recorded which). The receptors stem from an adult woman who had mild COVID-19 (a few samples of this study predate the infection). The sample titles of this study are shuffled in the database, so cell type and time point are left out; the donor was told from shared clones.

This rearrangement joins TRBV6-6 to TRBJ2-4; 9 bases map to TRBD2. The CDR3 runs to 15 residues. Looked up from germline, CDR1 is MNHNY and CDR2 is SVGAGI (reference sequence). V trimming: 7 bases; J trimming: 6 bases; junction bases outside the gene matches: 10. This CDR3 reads CASTPGGGARNIQYF. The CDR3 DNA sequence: TGTGCCAGCACCCCCGGCGGGGGGGCTAGAAACATTCAGTACTTC.

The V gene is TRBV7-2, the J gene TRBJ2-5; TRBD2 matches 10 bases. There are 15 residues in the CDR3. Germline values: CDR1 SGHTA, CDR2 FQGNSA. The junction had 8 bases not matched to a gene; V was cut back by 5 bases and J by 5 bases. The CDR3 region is CASSPVGSGRETQYF. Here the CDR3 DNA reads TGTGCCAGCAGCCCCGTGGGTAGCGGGAGGGAGACCCAGTACTTC.

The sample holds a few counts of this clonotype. CDR3 bases: TGCGCCAGCAGCTGGCTAGCGAACTCCTACGAGCAGTACTTC. Amino acids: CASSWLANSYEQYF. The chain joins TRBV5-1 to TRBJ2-7; TRBD2 is a possible D gene (6 bases). The V gene's germline CDR1 is SGHRS and CDR2 YFSETQ. CDR3 length: 14 amino acids. V lost 3 bases, J lost 0 bases, and 10 bases lay in between.

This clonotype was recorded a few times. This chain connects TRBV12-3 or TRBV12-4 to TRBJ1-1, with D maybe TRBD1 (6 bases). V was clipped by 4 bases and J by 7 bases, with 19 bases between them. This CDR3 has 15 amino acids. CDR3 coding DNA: TGTGCCAGCAGTTGGGTCGACAGGCCGAACGGTGAAGCTTTCTTT. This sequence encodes CASSWVDRPNGEAFF.

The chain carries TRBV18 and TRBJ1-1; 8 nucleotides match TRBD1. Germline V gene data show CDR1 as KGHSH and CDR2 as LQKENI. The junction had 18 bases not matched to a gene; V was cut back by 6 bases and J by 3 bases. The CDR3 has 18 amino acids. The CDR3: CASSLQGGGPTTYTEAFF. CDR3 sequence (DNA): TGTGCCAGCTCGTTACAGGGGGGGGGTCCGACGACGTACACTGAAGCTTTCTTT.

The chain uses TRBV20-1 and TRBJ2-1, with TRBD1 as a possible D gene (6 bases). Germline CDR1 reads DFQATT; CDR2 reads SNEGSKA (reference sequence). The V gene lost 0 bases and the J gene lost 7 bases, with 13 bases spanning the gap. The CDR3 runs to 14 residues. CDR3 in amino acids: CSARETQGTNEQFF. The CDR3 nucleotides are TGCAGTGCTAGAGAGACCCAGGGGACGAATGAGCAGTTCTTC.

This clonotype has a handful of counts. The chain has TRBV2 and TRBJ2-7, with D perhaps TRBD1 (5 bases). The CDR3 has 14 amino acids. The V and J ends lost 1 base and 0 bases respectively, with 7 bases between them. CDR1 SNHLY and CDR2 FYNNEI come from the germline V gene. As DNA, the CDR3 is TGTGCCAGCAGTGAAGGGGGCAGCTCCTACGAGCAGTACTTC. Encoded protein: CASSEGGSSYEQYF.

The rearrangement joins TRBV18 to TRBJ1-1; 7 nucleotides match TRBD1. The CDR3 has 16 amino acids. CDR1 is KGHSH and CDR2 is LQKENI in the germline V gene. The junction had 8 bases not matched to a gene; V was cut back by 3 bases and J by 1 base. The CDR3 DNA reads TGTGCCAGCTCACCGCGCGGGGGACAGACGAACACTGAAGCTTTCTTT. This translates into CASSPRGGQTNTEAFF.

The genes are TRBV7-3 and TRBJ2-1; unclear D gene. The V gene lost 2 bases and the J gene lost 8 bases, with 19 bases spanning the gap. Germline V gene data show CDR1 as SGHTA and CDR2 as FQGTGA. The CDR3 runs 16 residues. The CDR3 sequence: CASSLSPNSLRDEQFF. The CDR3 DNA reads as TGTGCCAGCAGCTTATCGCCTAATTCGCTGCGCGATGAGCAGTTCTTC.

The CDR3 protein is CASSLNRAALGANVLTF. Written as DNA, the CDR3 is TGTGCCAGCAGCCTCAACAGGGCCGCCCTTGGGGCCAACGTCCTGACTTTC. V gene TRBV9 combines with J gene TRBJ2-6, with D maybe TRBD1 (6 bases). The CDR3 has 17 amino acids. Germline assignment: CDR1 SGDLS and CDR2 YYNGEE. V shed 4 bases and J shed 3 bases, with 17 bases lying between them.

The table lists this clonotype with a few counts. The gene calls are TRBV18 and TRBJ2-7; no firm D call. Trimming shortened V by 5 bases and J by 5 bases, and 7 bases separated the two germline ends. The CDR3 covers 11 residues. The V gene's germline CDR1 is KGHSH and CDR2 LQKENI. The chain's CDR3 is CASSRRNEQYF. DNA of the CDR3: TGTGCCAGCTCAAGGAGAAACGAGCAGTACTTC.

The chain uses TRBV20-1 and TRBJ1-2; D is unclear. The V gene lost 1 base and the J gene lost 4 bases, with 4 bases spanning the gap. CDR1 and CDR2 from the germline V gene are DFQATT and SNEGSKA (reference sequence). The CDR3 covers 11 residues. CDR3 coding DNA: TGCAGTGCTAGAGGGGTCTATGGCTACACCTTC. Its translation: CSARGVYGYTF.

The CDR3 coding sequence is TGTGCCAGCAGAACCCTGGGGGGACAGTTGAACACTGAAGCTTTCTTT. Its protein is CASRTLGGQLNTEAFF. The chain links TRBV6-6 to TRBJ1-1, with 7 bases that match TRBD1. After removal of 6 bases from V and 0 bases from J, the junction contained 10 bases not matched to a gene. The CDR3 is 16 residues long. Germline CDR1 and CDR2: MNHNY and SVGAGI (reference sequence).

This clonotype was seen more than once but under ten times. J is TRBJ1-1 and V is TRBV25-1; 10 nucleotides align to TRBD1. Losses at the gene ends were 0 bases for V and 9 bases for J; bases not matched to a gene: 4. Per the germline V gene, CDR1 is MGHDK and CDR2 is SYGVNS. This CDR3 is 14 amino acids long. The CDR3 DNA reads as TGTGCCAGCAGTGAATATGACAGGGGGCAGAAAGCTTTCTTT. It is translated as CASSEYDRGQKAFF.

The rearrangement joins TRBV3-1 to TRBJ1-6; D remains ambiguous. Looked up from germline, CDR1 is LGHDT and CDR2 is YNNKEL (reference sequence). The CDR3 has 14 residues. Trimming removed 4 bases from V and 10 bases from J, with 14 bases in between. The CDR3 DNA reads TGTGCCAGCAGCCCGAATGATGGAAGATCACCCCTCCACTTT. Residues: CASSPNDGRSPLHF.

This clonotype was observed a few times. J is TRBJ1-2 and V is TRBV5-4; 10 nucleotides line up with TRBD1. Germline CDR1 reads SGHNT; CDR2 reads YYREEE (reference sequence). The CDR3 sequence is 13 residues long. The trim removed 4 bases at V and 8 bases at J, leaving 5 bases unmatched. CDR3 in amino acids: CASSRGTGVGYTF. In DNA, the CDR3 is TGTGCCAGCAGCCGTGGGACAGGGGTAGGCTACACCTTC.

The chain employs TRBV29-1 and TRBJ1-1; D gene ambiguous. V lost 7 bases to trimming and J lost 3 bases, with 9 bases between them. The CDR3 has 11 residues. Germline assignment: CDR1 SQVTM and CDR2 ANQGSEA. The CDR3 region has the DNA TGCAGCGCGCGACGGGACACTGAAGCTTTCTTT. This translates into CSARRDTEAFF.

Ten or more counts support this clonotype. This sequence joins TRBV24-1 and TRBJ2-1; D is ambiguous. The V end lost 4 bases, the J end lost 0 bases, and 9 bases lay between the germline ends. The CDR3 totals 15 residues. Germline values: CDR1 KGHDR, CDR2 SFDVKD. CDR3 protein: CATSEPGLSYNEQFF. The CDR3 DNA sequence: TGTGCCACCAGTGAGCCTGGCCTCTCCTACAATGAGCAGTTCTTC.

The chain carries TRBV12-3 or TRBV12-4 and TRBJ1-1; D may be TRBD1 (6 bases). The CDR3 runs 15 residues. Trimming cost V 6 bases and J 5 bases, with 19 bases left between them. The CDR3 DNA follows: TGTGCCAGCAGCCCTAGGGGGGGCGCGGGAACTGAAGCTTTCTTT. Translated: CASSPRGGAGTEAFF.

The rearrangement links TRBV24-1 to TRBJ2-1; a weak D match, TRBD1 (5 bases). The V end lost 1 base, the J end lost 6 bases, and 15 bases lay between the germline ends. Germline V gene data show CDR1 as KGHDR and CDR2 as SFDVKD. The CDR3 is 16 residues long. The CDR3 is CATSDFTAGISNEQFF. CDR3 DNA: TGTGCCACCAGTGATTTTACGGCAGGGATATCCAATGAGCAGTTCTTC.

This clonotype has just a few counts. Here the CDR3 DNA reads TGTGCCAGCAGCTTACTTCCTAGCGGGGCGGAAAACACCGGGGAGCTGTTTTTT. Translated, it gives CASSLLPSGAENTGELFF. V is TRBV7-3 and J is TRBJ2-2, with 9 bases that match TRBD2. The trim removed 2 bases at V and 2 bases at J, leaving 9 bases unmatched. Germline V gene sequence: CDR1 SGHTA, CDR2 FQGTGA. The CDR3 spans 18 residues.